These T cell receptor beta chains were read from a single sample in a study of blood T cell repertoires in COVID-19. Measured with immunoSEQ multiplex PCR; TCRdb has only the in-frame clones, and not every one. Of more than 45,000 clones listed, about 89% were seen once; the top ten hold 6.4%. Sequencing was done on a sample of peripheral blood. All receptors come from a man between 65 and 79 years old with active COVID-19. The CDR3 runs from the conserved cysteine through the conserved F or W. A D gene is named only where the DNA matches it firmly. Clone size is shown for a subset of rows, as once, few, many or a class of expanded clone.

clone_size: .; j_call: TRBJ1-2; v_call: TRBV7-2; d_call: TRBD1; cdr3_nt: TGTGCCAGCAGCCGGGACAGTAACTATGGCTACACCTTC; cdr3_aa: CASSRDSNYGYTF
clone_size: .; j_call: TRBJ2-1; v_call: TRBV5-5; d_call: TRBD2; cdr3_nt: TGTGCCAGCAGTCCCTCCGGAGGCGGGGGGGCCATTGAGCAGTTCTTC; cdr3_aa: CASSPSGGGGAIEQFF
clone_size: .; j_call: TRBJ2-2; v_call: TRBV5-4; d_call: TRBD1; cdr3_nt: TGTGCCAGCAGCTACGACAGGGCAGACGGGGAGCTGTTTTTT; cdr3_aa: CASSYDRADGELFF
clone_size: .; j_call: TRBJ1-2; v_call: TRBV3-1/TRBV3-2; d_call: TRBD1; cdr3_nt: TGTGCCAGCAGCCCCGGACAGGGCCTTGGCTACACCTTC; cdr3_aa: CASSPGQGLGYTF
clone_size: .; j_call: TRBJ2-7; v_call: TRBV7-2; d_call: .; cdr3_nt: TGTGCCAGCAGCGCAGACCGGGACAAATACGAGCAGTACTTC; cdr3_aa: CASSADRDKYEQYF
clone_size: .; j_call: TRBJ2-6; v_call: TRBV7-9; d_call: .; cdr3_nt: TGTGCCAGCAGCCTCAGGACAGCTGGGGCCAACGTCCTGACTTTC; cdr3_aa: CASSLRTAGANVLTF
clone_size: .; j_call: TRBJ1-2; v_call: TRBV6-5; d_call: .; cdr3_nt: TGTGCCAGCAGTTACTCAAAACAGGGCTATGGCTACACCTTC; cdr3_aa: CASSYSKQGYGYTF
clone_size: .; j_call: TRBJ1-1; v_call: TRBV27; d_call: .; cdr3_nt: TGTGCCAGCAGTTCCCCCCCGACGGGTGAAGCTTTCTTT; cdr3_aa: CASSSPPTGEAFF
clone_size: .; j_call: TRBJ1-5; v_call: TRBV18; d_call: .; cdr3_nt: TGTGCCAGCTCAACAAATGTCCCGAATCAGCCCCAGCATTTT; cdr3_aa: CASSTNVPNQPQHF
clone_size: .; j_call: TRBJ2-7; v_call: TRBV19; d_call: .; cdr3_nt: TGTGCCAGTAGTGTATCGGACAGCTCCTACGAGCAGTACTTC; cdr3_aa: CASSVSDSSYEQYF
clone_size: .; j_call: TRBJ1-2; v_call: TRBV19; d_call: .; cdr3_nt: TGTGCCAGTAGTATGGACAAAAACTATGGCTACACCTTC; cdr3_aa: CASSMDKNYGYTF
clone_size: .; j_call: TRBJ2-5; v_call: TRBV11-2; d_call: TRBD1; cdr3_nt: TGTGCCAGCAGCTCTGGACCCACTCAGGGGGCGAGGGAGACCCAGTACTTC; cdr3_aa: CASSSGPTQGARETQYF
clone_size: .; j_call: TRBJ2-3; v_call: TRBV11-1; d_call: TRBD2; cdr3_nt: TGTGCCAGCAGCCCTGGAGTCAGCGGGGGTACGCAGTATTTT; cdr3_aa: CASSPGVSGGTQYF
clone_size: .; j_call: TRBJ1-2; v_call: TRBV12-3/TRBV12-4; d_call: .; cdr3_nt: TGTGCCAGCAACACGGGGTTTAACTACACCTTC; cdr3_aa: CASNTGFNYTF
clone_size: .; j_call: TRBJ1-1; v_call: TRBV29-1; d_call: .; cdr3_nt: TGCAGCGTGCAGGGGAACACTGAAGCTTTCTTT; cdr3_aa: CSVQGNTEAFF
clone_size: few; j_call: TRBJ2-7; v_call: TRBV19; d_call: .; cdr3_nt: TGTGCCAGTAGAATAGACCCCACGGGCTACGAGCAGTACTTC; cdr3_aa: CASRIDPTGYEQYF
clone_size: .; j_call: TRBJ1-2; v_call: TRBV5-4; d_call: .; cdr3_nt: TGTGCCAGCAGCTTGGGGGGACAATACTATGGCTACACCTTC; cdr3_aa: CASSLGGQYYGYTF
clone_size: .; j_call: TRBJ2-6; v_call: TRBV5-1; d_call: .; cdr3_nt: TGCGCCAGCAGCTTACAGGGCACTGGGGCCAACGTCCTGACTTTC; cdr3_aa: CASSLQGTGANVLTF
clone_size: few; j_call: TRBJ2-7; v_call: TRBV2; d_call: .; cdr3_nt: TGTGCCGGGCAGGAAACCAGCGGGCAGTACTTC; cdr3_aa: CAGQETSGQYF
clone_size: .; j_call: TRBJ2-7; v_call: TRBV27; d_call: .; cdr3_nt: TGTGCCAGCAGTTACATAGAGGGAGGCGAGCAGTACTTC; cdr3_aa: CASSYIEGGEQYF
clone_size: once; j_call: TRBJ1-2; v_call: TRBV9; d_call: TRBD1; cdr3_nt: TGTGCCAGCAGCCCAGTTACGGGACAGGTCGGCTATGGCTACACCTTC; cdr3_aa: CASSPVTGQVGYGYTF
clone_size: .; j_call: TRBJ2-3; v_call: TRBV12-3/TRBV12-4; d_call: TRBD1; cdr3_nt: TGTGCCAGCAGACCGGGACAGACGACTCAGTATTTT; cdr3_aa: CASRPGQTTQYF
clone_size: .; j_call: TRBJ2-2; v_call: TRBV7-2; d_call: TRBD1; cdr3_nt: TGTGCCAGCAGAATGACAGGGGGGGACACCGGGGAGCTGTTTTTT; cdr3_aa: CASRMTGGDTGELFF
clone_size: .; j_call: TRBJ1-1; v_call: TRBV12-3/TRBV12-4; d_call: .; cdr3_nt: TGTGCCAGCAGAGGACAGAACACTGAAGCTTTCTTT; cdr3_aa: CASRGQNTEAFF
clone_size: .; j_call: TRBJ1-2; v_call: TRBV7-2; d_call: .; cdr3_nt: TGTGCCAGCAGTTTGGGCGGGGGCTATGGCTACACCTTC; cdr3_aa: CASSLGGGYGYTF
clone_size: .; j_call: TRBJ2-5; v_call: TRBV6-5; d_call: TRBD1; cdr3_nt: TGTGCCAGTACGCGGGGACAGGGTCAAGAGACCCAGTACTTC; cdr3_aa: CASTRGQGQETQYF
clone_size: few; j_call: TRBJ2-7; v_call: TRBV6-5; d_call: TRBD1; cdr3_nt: TGTGCCAGCAGCCGGACAGGGGGCTCCTACGAGCAGTACTTC; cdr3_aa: CASSRTGGSYEQYF
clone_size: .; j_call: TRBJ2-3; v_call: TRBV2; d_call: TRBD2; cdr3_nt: TGTGCCAGCAGACCCGGACTAGCGGGGACAGATACGCAGTATTTT; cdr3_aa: CASRPGLAGTDTQYF
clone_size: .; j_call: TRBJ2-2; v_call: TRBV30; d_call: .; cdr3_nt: TGTGCGAGGCGGGAGAACACCGGGGAGCTGTTTTTT; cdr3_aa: CARRENTGELFF
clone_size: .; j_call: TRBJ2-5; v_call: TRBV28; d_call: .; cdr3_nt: TGTGCCAGCCTAACCGGGTCCCCCCAAGAGACCCAGTACTTC; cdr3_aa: CASLTGSPQETQYF
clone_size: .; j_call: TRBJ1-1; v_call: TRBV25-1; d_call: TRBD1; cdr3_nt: TGTGCCAGCCGCAAGGGACAGATGAACACTGAAGCTTTCTTT; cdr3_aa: CASRKGQMNTEAFF
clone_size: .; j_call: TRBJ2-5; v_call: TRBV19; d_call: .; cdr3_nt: TGTGCCAGTAGTATTGGGCAGAATTCAGAGACCCAGTACTTC; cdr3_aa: CASSIGQNSETQYF
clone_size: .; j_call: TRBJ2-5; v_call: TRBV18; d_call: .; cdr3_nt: TGTGCCAGCTCACCTATGGCGGTCACGGAGGGAGAGACCCAGTACTTC; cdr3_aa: CASSPMAVTEGETQYF
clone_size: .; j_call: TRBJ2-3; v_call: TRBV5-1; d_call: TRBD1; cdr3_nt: TGCGCCAGCAGCTCGGGACAGGCCGAAGATACGCAGTATTTT; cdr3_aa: CASSSGQAEDTQYF
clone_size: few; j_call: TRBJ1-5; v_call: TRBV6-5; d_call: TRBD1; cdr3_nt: TGTGCCAGCAGTTTTAACAGGGGAGTGGATCAGCCCCAGCATTTT; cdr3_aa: CASSFNRGVDQPQHF
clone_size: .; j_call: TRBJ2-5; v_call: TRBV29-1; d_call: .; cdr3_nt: TGCAGCGTTGAAGATCTTTCATGGAGAGGGGAGACCCAGTACTTC; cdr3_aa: CSVEDLSWRGETQYF
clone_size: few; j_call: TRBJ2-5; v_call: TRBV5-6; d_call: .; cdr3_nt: TGTGCCAGCAGCAGCCTAACGCGTCTGTACCAAGAGACCCAGTACTTC; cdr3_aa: CASSSLTRLYQETQYF
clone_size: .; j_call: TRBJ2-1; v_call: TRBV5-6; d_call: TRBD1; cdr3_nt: TGTGCCAGCAGCTTGACGGGGACAGGGTGGGGTAATGAGCAGTTCTTC; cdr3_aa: CASSLTGTGWGNEQFF
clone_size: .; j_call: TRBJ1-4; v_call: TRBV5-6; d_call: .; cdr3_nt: TGTGCCAGCAGACCCGCTGGGCAGGGCTATTCTGAAAAACTGTTTTTT; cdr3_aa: CASRPAGQGYSEKLFF
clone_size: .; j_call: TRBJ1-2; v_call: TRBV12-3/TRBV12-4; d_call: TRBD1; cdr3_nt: TGTGCCAGCAGTCGGGACAGGCCCTATGGCTACACCTTC; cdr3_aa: CASSRDRPYGYTF
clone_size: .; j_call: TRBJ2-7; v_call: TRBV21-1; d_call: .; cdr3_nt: TGTGCCAGCAGCGGGACAGGCGACATGGGGCAGTACTTC; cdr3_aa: CASSGTGDMGQYF
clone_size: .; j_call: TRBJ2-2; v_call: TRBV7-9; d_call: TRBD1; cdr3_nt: TGTGCCAGCAGCTTTCGACAGGGAAAAACGAACACCGGGGAGCTGTTTTTT; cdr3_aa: CASSFRQGKTNTGELFF
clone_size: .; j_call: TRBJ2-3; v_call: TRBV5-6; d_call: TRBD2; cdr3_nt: TGTGCCAGCAGCTTGGTTCCGGGACTAGCGGGGGGAAGGCGAACGCAGTATTTT; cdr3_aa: CASSLVPGLAGGRRTQYF
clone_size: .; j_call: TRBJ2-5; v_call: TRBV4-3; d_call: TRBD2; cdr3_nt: TGCGCCAGCAGCCAAGAGACAGCGGGGGCCCAGTACTTC; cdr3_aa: CASSQETAGAQYF
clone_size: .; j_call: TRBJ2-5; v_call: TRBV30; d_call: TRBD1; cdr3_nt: TGTGCCTGGTCATTGTCCGGAGGACAGGGTGCGCAAGAGACCCAGTACTTC; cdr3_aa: CAWSLSGGQGAQETQYF
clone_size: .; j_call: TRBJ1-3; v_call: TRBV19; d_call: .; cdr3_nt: TGTGCCAGTAGGGACGTGCCGACAGGCGGAAACACCATATATTTT; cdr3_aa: CASRDVPTGGNTIYF